This is a list of T cell receptor beta chains from one sample in a study of T cell responses to AZD1222 COVID-19 vaccine. The method was immunoSEQ multiplex PCR; TCRdb's version includes in-frame clones alone and lacks a portion of them. The table has about 180,000 clones, around 94% seen once. The sequencing used peripheral blood, collected 28 days after the second AZD1222 dose. All receptors derive from an adult who received the AZD1222 COVID-19 vaccine. Each CDR3 is given with its conserved first and last residue. The D gene is left open where the match is weak. Clone size, where shown, is once, few, many, or a class for clones that have expanded.

TRBV25-1	TRBJ1-1	TRBD1	NA	TGTGCCAGCAGTGAATACAGGGGGGGGGTGAACACTGAAGCTTTCTTT	CASSEYRGGVNTEAFF
TRBV6-5	TRBJ1-1	NA	NA	TGTGCCAGCAGTTACTCGGTTTCGGGGGGCGTCACTGAAGCTTTCTTT	CASSYSVSGGVTEAFF
TRBV18	TRBJ2-1	NA	NA	TGTGCCAGCTCCCTTAACTTAGGGACAACAAACAATGAGCAGTTCTTC	CASSLNLGTTNNEQFF
TRBV6-5	TRBJ2-5	NA	NA	TGTGCCAGCAGGAGAGGGGAGACCCAGTACTTC	CASRRGETQYF
TRBV11-2	TRBJ2-5	TRBD1	NA	TGTGCCAGCAGCGCCCTACTTACAGGGGGGAGAGGAGAGACCCAGTACTTC	CASSALLTGGRGETQYF
TRBV6-2/TRBV6-3	TRBJ2-2	TRBD2	NA	TGTGCCAGCAGTTCAGCGGGGGCCGGCACCGGGGAGCTGTTTTTT	CASSSAGAGTGELFF
TRBV2	TRBJ1-5	NA	once	TGTGCCAGCCGGGGGCGAACGGACTATAGCAATCAGCCCCAGCATTTT	CASRGRTDYSNQPQHF
TRBV7-2	TRBJ1-1	NA	NA	TGTGCCAGCAGCTTCTCATCCGGGAACACTGAAGCTTTCTTT	CASSFSSGNTEAFF
TRBV7-9	TRBJ1-2	NA	NA	TGTGCCAGCAGCCTACGGACCGCTAACTATGGCTACACCTTC	CASSLRTANYGYTF
TRBV5-6	TRBJ1-5	NA	NA	TGTGCCAGCAGCTTGGCCACAGAGACACATAGCAATCAGCCCCAGCATTTT	CASSLATETHSNQPQHF
TRBV19	TRBJ2-7	TRBD1	NA	TGTGCCAGTAGCCGGACCGGGACAGGGGGCGGACTAAAGCGGTACGAGCAGTACTTC	CASSRTGTGGGLKRYEQYF
TRBV5-8	TRBJ1-1	NA	NA	TGTGCCAGCAGCTTGGCCGTCAGGGGAACTGAAGCTTTCTTT	CASSLAVRGTEAFF
TRBV5-8	TRBJ2-3	NA	NA	TGTGCCAGCAGCTTTAGGGGGACTGTTGCGCAGTATTTT	CASSFRGTVAQYF
TRBV7-6	TRBJ2-2	TRBD2	NA	TGTGCCAGCAGCCCGGATAGCGGGAGGGCCATAGGCGGGGAGCTGTTTTTT	CASSPDSGRAIGGELFF
TRBV7-3	TRBJ2-2	NA	once	TGTGCCAGCAGCCCCCGGTTTGGGGGGAACACCGGGGAGCTGTTTTTT	CASSPRFGGNTGELFF
TRBV27	TRBJ1-5	NA	NA	TGTGCCAGCAGTTCGCAGGTAGGGCAGCCCCAGCATTTT	CASSSQVGQPQHF
TRBV7-2	TRBJ2-1	TRBD1	NA	TGTGCCAGCAGCTCCGGACAGGGGATTTCCAATGAGCAGTTCTTC	CASSSGQGISNEQFF
TRBV3-1/TRBV3-2	TRBJ1-1	NA	NA	TGTGCCAGCAGCCAAGATGGGACACTCAAAAGGGACACTGAAGCTTTCTTT	CASSQDGTLKRDTEAFF
TRBV7-8	TRBJ1-5	NA	NA	TGTGCCAGCAGCTTAGAAGGTGGTCAGCCCCAGCATTTT	CASSLEGGQPQHF
TRBV10-3	TRBJ2-7	NA	NA	TGTGCCATCAGTGAGTCGGGGTACGAGCAGTACTTC	CAISESGYEQYF
TRBV28	TRBJ2-7	TRBD2	NA	TGTGCCAGCAGTTTACTGACTAGCGGGATTTACGAGCAGTACTTC	CASSLLTSGIYEQYF
TRBV5-1	TRBJ2-7	NA	NA	TGCGCCAGCAGCTTGGGGGCCCGGGCTGAGCAGTACTTC	CASSLGARAEQYF
TRBV9	TRBJ1-5	NA	NA	TGTGCCAGCAGCGCTAGTGTGAACAGTAAGAATCAGCCCCAGCATTTT	CASSASVNSKNQPQHF
TRBV11-3	TRBJ2-7	NA	NA	TGTGCCAGCAGCTTAGGGCGTGATAGGTGGGGAAAATCGGACGAGCAGTACTTC	CASSLGRDRWGKSDEQYF
TRBV4-1	TRBJ2-5	TRBD1	NA	TGCGCCAGCAGCATACAGGGGCAGACCCAGTACTTC	CASSIQGQTQYF
TRBV5-1	TRBJ2-7	TRBD2	NA	TGCGCCAGCAGCTTCGCGGGGGGGCACTACGAGCAGTACTTC	CASSFAGGHYEQYF
TRBV15	TRBJ1-5	NA	NA	TGTGCCACCAGCGTATCGGGATATAGCAATCAGCCCCAGCATTTT	CATSVSGYSNQPQHF
TRBV7-3	TRBJ1-4	TRBD1	NA	TGTGCCAGCAGCTTATTGAGACAGGGCGGGGAAAAACTGTTTTTT	CASSLLRQGGEKLFF
TRBV12-5	TRBJ2-1	NA	NA	TGTGCTAGTGGTTTAAGGAATTCGGGGTACAATGAGCAGTTCTTC	CASGLRNSGYNEQFF
TRBV19	TRBJ1-5	NA	NA	TGTGCCAGTAGGGCGGGGCAGGGCGAACAGCCCCAGCATTTT	CASRAGQGEQPQHF
TRBV29-1	TRBJ2-2	NA	NA	TGCAGCTGCCTCCCGGGACGCCAGAACACCGGGGAGCTGTTTTTT	CSCLPGRQNTGELFF
TRBV10-2	TRBJ2-5	TRBD2	NA	TGCGCCAGCAGTGCCGGGACTAGCGGGAGTGGGACCCAGTACTTC	CASSAGTSGSGTQYF
TRBV27	TRBJ1-2	TRBD1	NA	TGTGCCAGCAGTCCCGGGACAGGGTGGGAATTTGGCTACACCTTC	CASSPGTGWEFGYTF
TRBV5-3	TRBJ1-2	NA	NA	TGTGCCAGAAGCCCACGGAAGGGTGGCTACACCTTC	CARSPRKGGYTF
TRBV5-1	TRBJ2-1	TRBD1	NA	TGCGCCAGCAGCTTGGGGTACGGACAGGGGGAGAATGAGCAGTTCTTC	CASSLGYGQGENEQFF
TRBV6-1	TRBJ2-1	TRBD2	NA	TGTGCCAGCAGTGCTTCCGGGACTAGCGGGACCTACAATGAGCAGTTCTTC	CASSASGTSGTYNEQFF
TRBV28	TRBJ1-1	NA	NA	TGTGCCAGCAGTCCTCCGGGTAGCCTAGGTGAAGCTTTCTTT	CASSPPGSLGEAFF
TRBV6-1	TRBJ1-5	NA	NA	TGTGCCAGCAGTGAAGGGGGCAAACAGCCCCAGCATTTT	CASSEGGKQPQHF
TRBV27	TRBJ2-1	TRBD1	NA	TGTGCCAGCAGTTTAAGAGGGGGCGATGAGCAGTTCTTC	CASSLRGGDEQFF
TRBV5-1	TRBJ1-6	NA	NA	TGCGCCAGCAGCTCAGAGGGCTCCTATAATTCACCCCTCCACTTT	CASSSEGSYNSPLHF
TRBV7-9	TRBJ1-4	TRBD1	NA	TGTGCCAGCAGATTCGGGATTGGACAGGGGGAAAAACTGTTTTTT	CASRFGIGQGEKLFF
TRBV5-6	TRBJ2-7	TRBD1	NA	TGTGCCAGCAGCTTCGGGACAGGGGTCTACGAGCAGTACTTC	CASSFGTGVYEQYF
TRBV7-7	TRBJ2-2	NA	NA	TGTGCCAGCAGCTTAAACTATGGCGCCGGGGAGCTGTTTTTT	CASSLNYGAGELFF
TRBV14	TRBJ2-1	NA	NA	TGTGCCAGCAGCCAGGGTCTACTATTTGAGCAGTTCTTC	CASSQGLLFEQFF
TRBV6-6	TRBJ2-7	NA	NA	TGTGCCAGCAGTTACCAGGGTGGGAACTACGAGCAGTACTTC	CASSYQGGNYEQYF
TRBV2	TRBJ1-6	NA	few	TGTGCCAGCAGATTTTGGGGACAAGGATTAAAATGGAATTCACCCCTCCACTTT	CASRFWGQGLKWNSPLHF
TRBV6-5	TRBJ1-4	NA	NA	TGTGCCAGCATTAGGGCGCCTACAACTCGGGAAAAACTGTTTTTT	CASIRAPTTREKLFF
TRBV11-2	TRBJ1-5	TRBD1	NA	TGTGCCAGCAGCTCAAATACAGGGGCATTGCAGCCCCAGCATTTT	CASSSNTGALQPQHF
TRBV7-2	TRBJ2-2	TRBD2	NA	TGTGCCAGCAGCTTACCGGGGGGGGTCGGGGAGCTGTTTTTT	CASSLPGGVGELFF
TRBV2	TRBJ1-3	NA	NA	TGTGCCAGCTTGAGGGACATCGGAAACACCATATATTTT	CASLRDIGNTIYF
TRBV4-3	TRBJ1-1	NA	NA	TGCGCCAGCAGCCAAGACAAAGCGGCTCACACTGAAGCTTTCTTT	CASSQDKAAHTEAFF
TRBV29-1	TRBJ1-5	TRBD1	NA	TGCAGCGTTGAAGTTGACAGGGGTCAGCCCCAGCATTTT	CSVEVDRGQPQHF
TRBV5-1	TRBJ1-6	NA	NA	TGCGCCAGCAGCTTGGACCGGGCACCCCTCCACTTT	CASSLDRAPLHF
TRBV19	TRBJ2-7	TRBD2	NA	TGTGCCAGCGCCCGGAGGGCTAGCGGGGACGAGCAGTACTTC	CASARRASGDEQYF
TRBV30	TRBJ1-5	NA	few	TGTGCCTGGAGTGGCAGGGGCGCGGGTCAGCCCCAGCATTTT	CAWSGRGAGQPQHF
TRBV7-3	TRBJ1-2	NA	NA	TGTGCCAGCAGCTTAGACACCCACTATGGCTACACCTTC	CASSLDTHYGYTF
TRBV6-6	TRBJ2-3	NA	NA	TGTGCCAGCAGTTACGTGAGACCGAGTTATTCAGATACGCAGTATTTT	CASSYVRPSYSDTQYF